This paragraph reports one TCR beta chain. This clone is a singleton in its sample. Its antigen target is currently unknown. Base qualities are not recorded, but no much larger clone differs from it by a single base. This sample is drawn from a study of T cell changes during pregnancy in multiple sclerosis (dated by TCRdb to between 2017 and 2020). About the study as a whole: Changes in the T cell repertoire over the course of pregnancy were examined in this study in women with multiple sclerosis.

The library came from the immunoSEQ multiplex PCR assay. Held by TCRdb, this immuneACCESS table contains in-frame sequences only and omits some clones. Under half of the omission traces to an unresolved V gene where checked; the cause of the rest is unknown. The sample has 45,000 or so clones on record, about 91% of them singletons. The ten most abundant clones make up around 10% of the sample. The CDR3 has 13 amino acids, counting the end cysteine and phenylalanine. The entry retains the CDR3 DNA only, 39 bases that are in frame from base 1. Trimming costs V 5 bases and J 7 bases, and their ends lie 12 bases apart. CDR1 and CDR2 (MNHEY, SMNVEV) derive from the germline V gene (reference sequence).

The source is a female donor with multiple sclerosis, enrolled in a pregnancy study. The specimen was CD8+ T cells from peripheral blood mononuclear cells, collected after pregnancy. This chain is built from TRBV27 and TRBJ2-1; no D segment can be confidently identified. The sequence in DNA is TGTGCCAGCAGTATTCAGGCTTGGAATGAGCAGTTCTTC. Its coded protein is CASSIQAWNEQFF.